Described below is a single T cell receptor beta chain sequence and its context. Its antigen is not yet known. No much larger clonotype is one base removed from it; base qualities were not supplied. The immunoSEQ Assay, a bias-controlled multiplex PCR, was used to amplify TCRbeta CDR3 regions from genomic DNA. On the authors' methods: Nucleated cell counts per sample were estimated from amplification of reference gene primers within the assay. To quantify the absolute abundance of each unique TCRbeta CDR3 rearrangement, sequence reads were collapsed and filtered. For each sample, productive Simpson clonality was calculated as the square root of Simpson's diversity index over productive rearrangements. TCRdb retrieved this table from immuneACCESS and kept in-frame rearrangements only. Not all clones are present; in checked studies, unresolved V genes account for under half, and no reason is known for the remainder. V and J calls and clone size follow that table, whereas D and trimming were derived from the DNA. The sample includes about 88,000 clones, with 70% to 90% observed a single time. About 2.7% of the sample rests with the top ten.

This sample stems from a study of blood T cell repertoires in COVID-19 (dated by TCRdb to between 2020 and 2021). The study in broad terms: Samples from collaborators originated in the United States, Italy and Spain and spanned both the acute and convalescent phases of COVID-19. The prospective study material was composed of cDNA or gDNA derived from T cells, B-cell-depleted T cells, or PBMCs. The dataset comprised deeply sampled blood TCRbeta repertoires from subjects exposed to, actively infected with, or recovered from COVID-19. The repertoires were released in a freely available public database meant as a resource for research on the immune response to SARS-CoV-2. Samples came from the ongoing ImmuneRACE study (first 160 participants) plus 1,254 subjects from 6 global collaborators. Nearly every sample came with metadata listing a de-identified subject ID, COVID-19 status, age in years and sex. Where available, HLA class I and class II types were obtained from metadata supplied by the sample provider rather than from assay-based typing.

Results and caveats for the whole study, not just this receptor: Clinical and demographic metadata were provided uncurated, with the amount varying by source and participant.

The collaborating institutions used their own protocols to collect whole blood in K2EDTA tubes. For TCRbeta analysis, collaborators shipped samples in one of three forms: frozen whole blood, isolated PBMCs, or DNA extracted from either of those sample types. Taken from cysteine to phenylalanine, the CDR3 has 13 residues. CDR3 DNA is the only sequence kept; it has 39 bases, read in frame from the first base. From V the trimming removes 2 bases and from J it removes 6 bases, while the gene matches leave 1 base of the junction unaccounted for. CDR1 LGHNA and CDR2 YSLEER are derived from the germline V gene.

The sequence is built from TRBV4-3 and TRBJ1-3; 7 bases in between match TRBD1. Material for sequencing was peripheral blood. This TCR was sampled from a woman older than 75 with acute or convalescent COVID-19. At the DNA level, the sequence is TGCGCCAGCAGCCAAACAGGGGTAAACACCATATATTTT. It codes for CASSQTGVNTIYF.